This TCR beta chain was profiled in a study of immune heterogeneity within non-small cell lung tumors (dated by TCRdb to between 2017 and 2018). Background on the whole study: Histology comprised several squamous cell carcinomas, more than 8 non-squamous carcinomas and 1 tumor not otherwise specified. To look at intratumoral immune heterogeneity, the study ran whole-exome sequencing, RNA-seq and TCR beta repertoire sequencing on several spatially distinct regions taken from every NSCLC tumor. TCR repertoires were analyzed from 57 tumor loci of fewer than 16 patients, whereas transcriptome data were available for only 40 or so loci from some 13 patients. For mutant peptides 8 to 11 amino acids long, netMHCpan-3.0 predicted neoantigen binding to the HLA alleles of each patient. Results and caveats for the whole study, not just this receptor: For the most part, high-frequency TCR beta clonotypes differed from one individual patient to another. Within a given patient, the same dominant CDR3B clonotypes showed up repeatedly across loci, although different tumor locations also carried unique high-frequency clones. A statistically significant but moderate positive correlation (R approximately 0.34) was observed between local T-cell repertoire clonality and local tumor mutational burden.

A multiplex PCR system amplified the TCR beta CDR3 region, with a first 10-cycle round using 32 V-gene forward and 13 J-gene reverse primers. The first PCR round was done with a QIAGEN Multiplex PCR Kit, and the primer sequences were filed in Chinese patent CN105087789A. In a second PCR round, Illumina universal primers were added with the Phusion High-Fidelity PCR Kit. Sequencing of the TCR libraries was done on the Illumina HiSeq X Ten platform in paired-end mode with a 151 bp read length. As for how the authors treated the data: Reads lacking multiplex PCR primers were removed with Cutadapt, read pairs were merged with PEAR, and CDR3 regions were called with MiXCR default settings. Repertoire diversity was assessed by Shannon entropy, and clonality was calculated as one minus the Shannon entropy divided by the ln of the count of productive unique sequences. Clonotypes present at frequencies of at least 0.5% were defined as dominant or high-frequency T-cell clones. The public reads were quality trimmed at Q25 with fastp and then assembled into clones with MiXCR by TCRdb, keeping productive beta chains. Rows with one shared CDR3 protein collapse into an entry with the most common genes and DNA. For this entry, the V and J calls and clone size follow TCRdb and not the study's own pipeline. The sample table records 2,500 or so distinct CDR3 sequences; 26% of these occur just once. The ten top clones hold 32% of the sample.

Genomic DNA extracted from bulk tumor tissue served as TCR template, with 600 to 700 ng gDNA amplified per sample. During surgery, multiple biopsies were taken from each primary tumor and placed as far apart as possible within the tumor mass. The study cohort was described as untreated, and patients were newly diagnosed NSCLC cases undergoing curative surgery. The donors were around 14 patients with newly diagnosed non-small cell lung cancer who were having surgery with curative intent. Resected tumor masses were reviewed by two independent pathologists. Only high-quality DNA and RNA samples were carried forward to sequencing. In regard to this clonotype: It lacks a known antigen. Base qualities are not recorded, but no much larger clone differs from it by a single base.

Including cysteine and phenylalanine, the CDR3 has 13 amino acids. Of all the DNA, just the CDR3 is kept, 39 bases in frame from base 1. The junction shows trimming of 2 bases on V and 1 base on J, plus 4 bases between the germline ends. CDR1 and CDR2 (MNHEY, SMNVEV) derive from the germline V gene (reference sequence). The sequencing sample was made of lung tumor tissue. The sequence derives from a man between 45 and 60 years old with non-small cell lung cancer. The receptor chain draws on TRBV27 and TRBJ2-3; the D gene is unclear. For the CDR3, the sequence is CASSLVGTDTQYF. The sequenced DNA is TGTGCCAGCAGTTTAGTAGGCACAGATACGCAGTATTTT.